Listed here are 20 T cell receptor beta chains from one sample, sequenced in a study of beta chain features in type 1 diabetes. The entirety of the isolated RNA underwent reverse transcription, so expressed TCRB transcripts were sequenced. Profiled with immunoSEQ multiplex PCR; TCRdb holds only in-frame clones, not every one. The table includes under 900,000 clones, about 17% detected once. What was sequenced was naive CD4+ T cells from blood. The source is a young woman in good health.

The chain combines TRBV28 with TRBJ2-3, with 12 bases aligning to TRBD1. Trimming at V came to 5 bases and at J to 12 bases, leaving 12 bases not matched to a gene. CDR1 is MDHEN and CDR2 is SYDVKM in the germline V gene. CDR3 size: 15 residues. DNA of the CDR3: TGTGCCAGCAGTGGAGCGGGACAGGGGGCACAATCCCAGTATTTT. The encoded protein is CASSGAGQGAQSQYF.

This clone has only one observation. CDR3 region: CATRYGTLSYNEQFF. For the CDR3, the DNA is TGTGCCACCAGGTACGGGACCCTATCCTACAATGAGCAGTTCTTC. The V gene is TRBV15, the J gene TRBJ2-1; D possibly uses TRBD1 or TRBD2 (5 bases each). Germline V gene data show CDR1 as LNHNV and CDR2 as YYDKDF (reference sequence). CDR3 size: 15 residues. The V and J ends lost 6 bases and 1 base respectively, with 13 bases between them.

The V gene is TRBV7-2, the J gene TRBJ1-4, with D maybe TRBD1 (5 bases). V shed 2 bases and J shed 8 bases, with 18 bases lying between them. The CDR3 length is 16 residues. Germline lookup yields CDR1 SGHTA and CDR2 FQGNSA. CDR3: CASSLIRGPLGEKLFF. In DNA form, the CDR3 reads TGTGCCAGCAGCTTAATCCGGGGCCCCTTAGGGGAAAAACTGTTTTTT.

This clone was counted only a few times. The V and J genes are TRBV11-2 and TRBJ2-6; tentatively, D is TRBD1 (5 bases). Deletions cut 6 bases from V and 0 bases from J, with 18 bases between. The CDR3 runs 18 residues. Germline CDR1 SGHAT, CDR2 FQNNGV. The chain's CDR3 is CASSPHYRDSSGANVLTF. For the CDR3, the DNA is TGTGCCAGCAGTCCGCACTATCGTGACAGCTCTGGGGCCAACGTCCTGACTTTC.

This clone was observed a few times. V usage is TRBV20-1 and J usage is TRBJ1-2; no clear D. Trimming shortened V by 7 bases and J by 8 bases, and 14 bases separated the two germline ends. The CDR3 runs 11 residues. Germline CDR1 is DFQATT and CDR2 is SNEGSKA (reference sequence). CDR3 residues: CSVNDPSGYTF. As DNA, the CDR3 is TGCAGTGTCAATGACCCCAGCGGCTACACCTTC.

The table lists this clone with a count of one. The DNA for the CDR3 is TGCGCCAGCAGCCACAGGGCTGGTTATCAGCCCCAGCATTTT. Translating it yields CASSHRAGYQPQHF. V and J are TRBV4-1 and TRBJ1-5, with a tentative D call TRBD1 (5 bases). Germline V lookup: CDR1 MGHRA, CDR2 YSYEKL. V was clipped by 3 bases and J by 5 bases, with 11 bases between them. CDR3 size: 14 residues.

V usage is TRBV15 and J usage is TRBJ2-1; D not resolved. This CDR3 spans 16 amino acids. Germline-derived CDR1 and CDR2 are LNHNV and YYDKDF (reference sequence). The V gene lost 1 base and the J gene lost 1 base, with 11 bases spanning the gap. The CDR3 DNA follows: TGTGCCACCAGCAGAGTAACATTGGTTTCCTACAATGAGCAGTTCTTC. Translation: CATSRVTLVSYNEQFF.

This clone was seen a handful of times. The chain combines TRBV6-5 with TRBJ1-1; D perhaps matches TRBD1 (6 bases). The CDR3 length is 13 residues. From germline, CDR1 is MNHEY and CDR2 SVGAGI. Trimming removed 6 bases at V and 4 bases at J, with 12 bases between. The CDR3 bases are TGTGCCAGCAGCAGACAGGCCTTCACTGAAGCTTTCTTT. This sequence encodes CASSRQAFTEAFF.

Points on this clone: This sample also contains other DNA sequences that code for the same CDR3. The rearrangement links TRBV28 to TRBJ2-7; D ambiguous. CDR3 length: 11 amino acids. Germline CDR1 MDHEN, CDR2 SYDVKM. V was cut by 6 bases and J by 3 bases, with 6 bases left in between. The CDR3 DNA follows: TGTGCCAGCAGCTCGTACTACGAGCAGTACTTC. Amino acids: CASSSYYEQYF.

The V gene is TRBV4-2, the J gene TRBJ2-3, with no clear D. This CDR3 spans 13 amino acids. Trimming pared 5 bases from V and 1 base from J, leaving 7 bases between. Looked up from germline, CDR1 is LGHNA and CDR2 is YNFKEQ. The CDR3 region is CASSSRGTDTQYF. CDR3 sequence (DNA): TGTGCCAGCAGCTCCCGGGGCACAGATACGCAGTATTTT.

This chain connects TRBV7-2 to TRBJ2-2, with 12 bases identical to TRBD2. Germline CDR1 is SGHTA and CDR2 is FQGNSA. Trimming removed 2 bases from V and 1 base from J; junction bases left unmatched: 5. This CDR3 has 18 residues. DNA of the CDR3: TGTGCCAGCAGCTTATGGGCGACTAGCGGGAGGAACACCGGGGAGCTGTTTTTT. Encoded protein: CASSLWATSGRNTGELFF.

V and J are TRBV7-2 and TRBJ2-1, with D possibly being TRBD1 (6 bases). V was clipped by 4 bases and J by 4 bases, with 14 bases between them. Per germline, CDR1 SGHTA and CDR2 FQGNSA. This CDR3 comprises 15 residues. The CDR3 nucleotides are TGTGCCAGCAGCTCCACCGGGACACTATACAATGAGCAGTTCTTC. This sequence encodes CASSSTGTLYNEQFF. The entire variable domain, with the rest obtained from reference TRBV7-2 and TRBJ2-1, is as follows: GAGVSQSPSNKVTEKGKDVELRCDPISGHTALYWYRQSLGQGLEFLIYFQGNSAPDKSGLPSDRFSAERTGGSVSTLTIQRTQQEDSAVYLCASSSTGTLYNEQFFGPGTRLTVL.

The rearrangement uses TRBV19 and TRBJ1-5; TRBD1 matches at 8 bases. Trimming cost V 6 bases and J 1 base; bases outside gene matches: 5. The CDR3 has 15 amino acids. Looked up from germline, CDR1 is LNHDA and CDR2 is SQIVND (reference sequence). The CDR3, as DNA: TGTGCCAGTAGCGGGACAGGAGGAAGCAATCAGCCCCAGCATTTT. Translated, it gives CASSGTGGSNQPQHF.

The chain carries TRBV28 and TRBJ2-7, with 13 bases aligning to TRBD2. The CDR3 contains 17 residues. CDR1 is MDHEN and CDR2 is SYDVKM in the germline V gene. V shed 5 bases and J 1 base; nucleotides not matched to a gene: 8. CDR3 sequence: CASSGRTSGRFSYEQYF. The CDR3 DNA sequence: TGTGCCAGCAGTGGGAGGACTAGCGGGAGATTTTCCTACGAGCAGTACTTC.

The chain employs TRBV2 and TRBJ2-7; 14 nucleotides align to TRBD2. There are 18 residues in the CDR3. V shed 5 bases and J 1 base; nucleotides not matched to a gene: 10. In germline, CDR1 is SNHLY, CDR2 FYNNEI. The CDR3, as DNA: TGTGCCAGCAGTTTGGGACTAGCGGGAGTACGTCGTTCCTACGAGCAGTACTTC. Translating it yields CASSLGLAGVRRSYEQYF.

The sample holds a few counts of this clone. The CDR3 sequence: CASSVGSIRQETQYF. The CDR3 nucleotides read TGTGCCAGCAGCGTAGGTTCGATCCGGCAGGAGACCCAGTACTTC. The rearrangement joins TRBV9 to TRBJ2-5, with D unresolved. Trimming removed 0 bases at V and 5 bases at J, with 14 bases between. CDR1 and CDR2 from the germline V gene are SGDLS and YYNGEE. The CDR3 spans 15 residues.

V is TRBV5-1 and J is TRBJ2-7, with D maybe TRBD1 (7 bases). The CDR3 sequence is 15 residues long. Germline V CDR1 and CDR2: SGHRS, YFSETQ. V was clipped by 2 bases and J by 3 bases, with 15 bases between them. Written as DNA, the CDR3 is TGCGCCAGCAGCTTCAGGGCAGGGGGGATCTACGAGCAGTACTTC. This translates into CASSFRAGGIYEQYF.

The rearrangement joins TRBV19 to TRBJ2-1, with 9 bases lining up with TRBD1. Germline values: CDR1 LNHDA, CDR2 SQIVND (reference sequence). CDR3 length: 13 amino acids. V shed 7 bases, J shed 8 bases, and the junction held 6 bases outside the gene matches. Here the CDR3 DNA reads TGTGCCAGTAAAGACAGGGGGGTCGATGAGCAGTTCTTC. Protein: CASKDRGVDEQFF.

V is TRBV19 and J is TRBJ1-5, with TRBD1 matching 10 bases. The CDR3 runs 14 residues. CDR1 and CDR2 from the germline V gene are LNHDA and SQIVND (reference sequence). The V segment lost 7 bases and the J segment 6 bases; nucleotides outside the gene matches: 6. For the CDR3, the DNA is TGTGCCAGTACCCGGACAGGGGGAGCTCAGCCCCAGCATTTT. Translated: CASTRTGGAQPQHF.

The chain is built from TRBV6-5 and TRBJ2-5, with a tentative D call TRBD1 (5 bases). The CDR3 has 14 residues. V shed 5 bases and J shed 0 bases, with 10 bases lying between them. Germline lookup yields CDR1 MNHEY and CDR2 SVGAGI. Here the CDR3 DNA reads TGTGCCAGCAGTCGCCCCAGGGACCAAGAGACCCAGTACTTC. As protein: CASSRPRDQETQYF.